This T cell receptor beta chain was profiled in a study of technical replicates of blood from several donors. The germline V gene has CDR1 MGHDK and CDR2 SYGVNS. V shed 1 base and J 4 bases; nucleotides not matched to a gene: 7. CDR3 length equals 16 residues. Only in-frame clones appear in the TCRdb table, and some are missing; sequencing was by immunoSEQ multiplex PCR. The sample contains about 70,000 clones, about 94% of which appear only once. The chain is built from TRBV25-1 and TRBJ2-1, with 7 nucleotides matching TRBD2. This receptor was taken from a human donor in good health. The specimen was T cells isolated from PBMCs. In DNA, the CDR3 is TGTGCCAGCAGTGAATCTGGGCTAGCGGTGTACAATGAGCAGTTCTTC. Protein: CASSESGLAVYNEQFF.